This entry concerns a single T cell receptor (beta chain). CDR1 is SGHDT, CDR2 YYEEEE, per germline. This CDR3 has 13 amino acids. With 4 bases clipped from V and 3 bases from J, the junction kept 3 bases outside the gene matches. The data are from a study of blood T cell repertoires in COVID-19. Study context: Nucleic acid was either cDNA or gDNA, and it came from T cells, B-cell-depleted T cells, or PBMCs.

Clones were sequenced by immunoSEQ multiplex PCR, and TCRdb holds only the in-frame ones, with some missing. The sample gives 250,000 to 300,000 clones, about four fifths of which show up once; around 3.2% is in the top ten. The chain employs TRBV5-6 and TRBJ1-2; 7 bases map to TRBD1. The sample taken for sequencing was peripheral blood. The sequence was obtained from a woman in her sixties or seventies with active or convalescent COVID-19. The CDR3 nucleotides read TGTGCCAGCAGCGAGGGGACAGACTATGGCTACACCTTC. It yields the protein CASSEGTDYGYTF.